The table lists the clone carrying this T cell receptor (beta chain) with a few counts. Antigen unknown. This sample was included in a study of T cells in Graves' hyperthyroidism and ophthalmopathy. Whole-study results and caveats: Blood also held most thyroid clonotypes expanded beyond 0.001. Ophthalmopathy and stable hyperthyroidism were separated by a 13 V-J model.

The ends were cut back, 4 bases at V and 7 bases at J, with 10 bases in the middle. Germline assignment: CDR1 KGHSH and CDR2 LQKENI. The CDR3 runs to 13 residues. Aged 18 to 65, the patients had hyperthyroidism that was newly diagnosed and had lasted under 2 months. Source material for PBMCs was less than 12 ml fresh peripheral blood. Amplification yielded TCR beta CDR3 regions, with RNA transcripts as the source. The HTBI primer set was used in a first-round RT-PCR of the TCR CDR3. TCRdb fed the multiplex PCR reads into MiXCR, producing one record per CDR3 protein. This sample has fewer than 850,000 distinct CDR3 sequences; approximately 15% occur once, and the top ten carry about 16%.

Sequencing was carried out using blood. The TCR comes from a middle-aged man with Graves' hyperthyroidism. The chain employs TRBV18 and TRBJ1-4; D gene unclear. The CDR3 DNA follows: TGTGCCAGCTCACAAATAGCGTCTGAAAAACTGTTTTTT. It codes for CASSQIASEKLFF.